These 27 T cell receptor beta chains share one sample of origin, sequenced in a study of cytomegalovirus exposure and HLA in healthy donors. PCR amplification relied on 60 Vbeta primers (plus 13 Jbeta primers). Profiling relied on immunoSEQ multiplex PCR, and the TCRdb table lists in-frame clones only, not all of them. The sample lists 150,000 to 200,000 clones, 75% seen once, with approximately 11% in the top ten. The specimen sequenced was PBMCs. All receptors come from a man between 18 and 35 years old in good health and CMV-seropositive.

The V and J genes are TRBV7-8 and TRBJ1-4, with 7 bases that match TRBD1. V lost 7 bases and J lost 0; bases outside the gene matches: 8. Germline V gene data show CDR1 as SGHVS and CDR2 as FQNEAQ. The CDR3 has 16 amino acids. CDR3 bases: TGTGCCAGCAAGACCGGGACAGCTGCAACTAATGAAAAACTGTTTTTT. Its protein product is CASKTGTAATNEKLFF.

This clone has just one count. This chain links TRBV27 with TRBJ1-2, with D unresolved. This CDR3 is built from 14 residues. V shed 7 bases and J shed 6 bases, with 18 bases lying between them. Germline values: CDR1 MNHEY, CDR2 SMNVEV (reference sequence). CDR3 DNA sequence: TGTGCCAGCAAGAATTCAGGAATCCGAGATGGCTACACCTTC. Translated, it gives CASKNSGIRDGYTF.

This clone was counted a few times. This chain links TRBV9 with TRBJ1-1; a weak D match, TRBD1 (5 bases). Germline V gene sequence: CDR1 SGDLS, CDR2 YYNGEE. The CDR3 has 14 residues. The V and J ends lost 0 bases and 4 bases respectively, with 10 bases between them. The DNA of the CDR3 is TGTGCCAGCAGCGTAGGGGGGGTGGGCACTGAAGCTTTCTTT. Amino acids: CASSVGGVGTEAFF.

V gene TRBV2 combines with J gene TRBJ1-5; TRBD1 might be the D (6 bases). Germline V gene data show CDR1 as SNHLY and CDR2 as FYNNEI. V was pared by 3 bases and J by 3 bases, with 12 bases between. There are 15 residues in the CDR3. CDR3 coding DNA: TGTGCCAGCAGTGATCCCCAGGGGTACAATCAGCCCCAGCATTTT. This gives the protein CASSDPQGYNQPQHF.

DNA of the CDR3: TGTGCCAGCAGCGCCAGCGGAGCCCGAACTTATGGCTACACCTTC. Encoded protein: CASSASGARTYGYTF. This chain links TRBV9 with TRBJ1-2; D remains ambiguous. Trimming cost V 3 bases and J 5 bases, with 17 bases left between them. The germline V gene has CDR1 SGDLS and CDR2 YYNGEE. The CDR3 spans 15 residues.

This sequence joins TRBV21-1 and TRBJ2-3; the table's D call, TRBD2, has no DNA check behind it. TRBV21-1 is listed as a pseudogene. There are 17 residues in the CDR3. The CDR3 spells CASSKPGGRTSTDTQYF. Written as DNA, the CDR3 is TGTGCCAGCAGCAAACCCGGGGGTCGTACTAGCACAGATACGCAGTATTTT.

J is TRBJ2-3 and V is TRBV19, with 12 bases matching TRBD2. CDR1 and CDR2 (germline): LNHDA, SQIVND (reference sequence). V gave up 4 bases and J gave up 5 bases; unmatched junction bases: 4. The CDR3 has 15 residues. The CDR3 loop is CASSTSLAGGDTQYF. CDR3 in DNA: TGTGCCAGTAGTACCTCACTAGCGGGGGGAGATACGCAGTATTTT.

The V call is TRBV27, the J call TRBJ2-7; the match to TRBD1 covers 8 bases. The junction had 3 bases not matched to a gene; V was cut back by 3 bases and J by 2 bases. Looked up from germline, CDR1 is MNHEY and CDR2 is SMNVEV (reference sequence). The CDR3 is made up of 14 amino acids. CDR3 residues: CASSFGTGAYEQYF. The CDR3 DNA sequence: TGTGCCAGCAGTTTTGGGACAGGAGCCTACGAGCAGTACTTC.

This clone was seen a few times. This chain uses TRBV6-1 with TRBJ2-7; the match to TRBD1 covers 9 bases. Germline-derived CDR1 and CDR2 are MNHNS and SASEGT. Trimming took 6 bases from V and 7 from J; bases not matched to a gene: 7. This CDR3 has 13 amino acids. CDR3 DNA: TGTGCCAGCAGAACCGGGACAGGGTTTGAGCAGTACTTC. Protein product: CASRTGTGFEQYF.

V gene TRBV7-2 combines with J gene TRBJ2-7; D ambiguous. This CDR3 region has 14 residues. The germline CDR1 and CDR2 sequences are SGHTA and FQGNSA. Trimming shortened V by 1 base and J by 0 bases, and 7 bases separated the two germline ends. CDR3: CASSLGSFSYEQYF. The CDR3 DNA follows: TGTGCCAGCAGCTTAGGAAGCTTCTCCTACGAGCAGTACTTC.

J is TRBJ2-5 and V is TRBV9; TRBD2 might be the D (6 bases). The J call is in doubt because the DNA end fits TRBJ2-7 better. Looked up from germline, CDR1 is SGDLS and CDR2 is YYNGEE. The CDR3 totals 15 residues. CDR3 loop: CASSPSATSSYEQYF. Here the CDR3 DNA reads TGTGCCAGCAGCCCTAGCGCAACTAGCTCCTACGAGCAGTACTTC.

This clone has more than one count but fewer than ten. The rearrangement links TRBV19 to TRBJ2-1; 10 bases fit TRBD2. With V trimmed by 6 bases and J by 7 bases, 6 bases remained unmatched. Germline V gene sequence: CDR1 LNHDA, CDR2 SQIVND (reference sequence). The CDR3 has 14 residues. CDR3 bases: TGTGCCAGTAGGGTAGCGGGAGGATATAATGAGCAGTTCTTC. It translates to CASRVAGGYNEQFF.

The rearrangement links TRBV11-2 to TRBJ2-1; 11 nucleotides align to TRBD1. The CDR3 is 15 residues long. The trim removed 5 bases at V and 4 bases at J, leaving 4 bases unmatched. Germline lookup yields CDR1 SGHAT and CDR2 FQNNGV. CDR3 nucleotide sequence: TGTGCCAGCAGCAGGACAGGGGGCTCATACAATGAGCAGTTCTTC. Amino acids: CASSRTGGSYNEQFF.

The chain carries TRBV2 and TRBJ2-7; D remains unclear. The length of the CDR3 is 12 residues. V was pared by 4 bases and J by 7 bases, with 11 bases between. Germline loops: CDR1 SNHLY, CDR2 FYNNEI. In DNA form, the CDR3 reads TGTGCCAGCAGTGCGGTGTTACCTGAGCAGTACTTC. Protein: CASSAVLPEQYF.

This clone was counted only a few times. V gene TRBV19 combines with J gene TRBJ2-3; the D gene is possibly TRBD2 (6 bases). The CDR3 spans 15 residues. Per germline, CDR1 LNHDA and CDR2 SQIVND (reference sequence). V was clipped by 4 bases and J by 1 base, with 12 bases between them. CDR3 DNA sequence: TGTGCCAGTAGTAGGGATTCGGGAGGCACAGATACGCAGTATTTT. Translated, it gives CASSRDSGGTDTQYF.

This chain connects TRBV28 to TRBJ1-5; possibly TRBD1 for D (6 bases). This CDR3 spans 16 amino acids. Trimming stripped 5 bases from V and 0 bases from J, with 14 bases between. The V gene's germline CDR1 is MDHEN and CDR2 SYDVKM. The CDR3 sequence: CASSPGQLYSNQPQHF. The CDR3 DNA follows: TGTGCCAGCAGTCCCGGACAGCTTTATAGCAATCAGCCCCAGCATTTT.

The genes are TRBV10-2 and TRBJ1-6; 12 bases fit TRBD1. Germline CDR1 is WSHSY and CDR2 is SAAADI. CDR3 length: 17 amino acids. The V segment lost 6 bases and the J segment 10 bases; nucleotides outside the gene matches: 13. CDR3 coding DNA: TGCGCCAGCAGCCTCCAGGGGGGACAGGGGGCAAGGTCACCCCTCCACTTT. As protein: CASSLQGGQGARSPLHF.

A few counts support this clone. The rearrangement uses TRBV19 and TRBJ1-2; D not certain. The V end was cut by 7 bases, the J end by 6 bases, with 12 bases between. This CDR3 has 12 amino acids. Germline CDR1 reads LNHDA; CDR2 reads SQIVND (reference sequence). The CDR3 DNA reads TGTGCCAGTACTACGAGGGAGAATGGCTACACCTTC. Translation: CASTTRENGYTF.

The chain has TRBV7-6 and TRBJ2-1; D may be TRBD2 (6 bases). CDR1 is SGHVS, CDR2 FNYEAQ, per germline. The CDR3 covers 11 residues. Trimming removed 8 bases from V and 9 bases from J, with 11 bases in between. This CDR3 is CASLHGSEQFF. As DNA, the CDR3 is TGTGCCAGCCTCCACGGGAGTGAGCAGTTCTTC.

This sequence joins TRBV5-1 and TRBJ2-4, with 8 bases identical to TRBD1. Germline lookup yields CDR1 SGHRS and CDR2 YFSETQ. Trimming cost V 4 bases and J 2 bases; bases outside gene matches: 8. CDR3 length equals 16 residues. CDR3 loop: CASSAAGTGSKNIQYF. In DNA form, the CDR3 reads TGCGCCAGCAGCGCAGCCGGGACAGGTTCCAAAAACATTCAGTACTTC.

This chain joins TRBV19 and TRBJ2-5, with 9 bases lining up with TRBD2. The CDR3 extends over 19 amino acids. The germline gives CDR1 LNHDA, CDR2 SQIVND (reference sequence). V was clipped by 4 bases and J by 3 bases; unmatched bases: 18. CDR3 amino acids: CASSKGGRAGGPMEETQYF. The CDR3 region has the DNA TGTGCCAGTAGTAAAGGAGGACGCGCGGGAGGGCCCATGGAAGAGACCCAGTACTTC.

The gene calls are TRBV28 and TRBJ2-7; 7 bases are shared with TRBD2. V lost 2 bases, J lost 3 bases, and 10 bases stayed unmatched. CDR1 is MDHEN, CDR2 SYDVKM, per germline. The CDR3 covers 16 residues. CDR3 DNA sequence: TGTGCCAGCAGTTTACCGAGGGGAGGGCTCCGCTACGAGCAGTACTTC. Translation gives CASSLPRGGLRYEQYF.

The J gene is TRBJ2-5, the V gene TRBV7-8; 11 bases fit TRBD1. V dropped 5 bases and J dropped 7; count of bases not matched to a gene: 9. Germline V gives CDR1 SGHVS, CDR2 FQNEAQ. CDR3 length equals 15 residues. The CDR3 region has the DNA TGTGCCAGCAGCCATGGGACAGGGGGATTAGGGACCCAGTACTTC. Protein: CASSHGTGGLGTQYF.

V usage is TRBV14 and J usage is TRBJ2-3; 11 bases line up with TRBD2. CDR3 length equals 18 residues. Per the germline V gene, CDR1 is SGHDN and CDR2 is FVKESK. V lost 8 bases and J lost 6; bases outside the gene matches: 19. CDR3 coding DNA: TGTGCCAGCGACTTAGAATATGGACTAGCGGGCTTTGGCGATACGCAGTATTTT. It translates to CASDLEYGLAGFGDTQYF.

This clone was observed once. The V and J genes are TRBV7-9 and TRBJ2-3; 7 nucleotides align to TRBD2. The V segment lost 3 bases and the J segment 3 bases; nucleotides outside the gene matches: 9. The CDR3 runs 16 residues. Looked up from germline, CDR1 is SEHNR and CDR2 is FQNEAQ (reference sequence). The CDR3 loop reads CASSFKSGTETDTQYF. The CDR3 DNA reads as TGTGCCAGCAGCTTTAAAAGCGGGACGGAGACAGATACGCAGTATTTT. The whole variable domain, remainder taken from reference TRBV7-9 and TRBJ2-3, is DTGVSQNPRHKITKRGQNVTFRCDPISEHNRLYWYRQTLGQGPEFLTYFQNEAQLEKSRLLSDRFSAERPKGSFSTLEIQRTEQGDSAMYLCASSFKSGTETDTQYFGPGTRLTVL.

The chain links TRBV7-6 to TRBJ2-5; a possible D gene is TRBD1 (5 bases). The end of the DNA fits TRBJ2-7 better, so the J call may be wrong. Germline V CDR1 and CDR2: SGHVS, FNYEAQ. The CDR3 has 15 amino acids. CDR3 DNA: TGTGCCAGCAGCTTAGCTACAGGCAGGGCCTACGAGCAGTACTTC. Translation gives CASSLATGRAYEQYF.

The gene calls are TRBV29-1 and TRBJ1-2; 12 bases are a match to TRBD1. Germline lookup yields CDR1 SQVTM and CDR2 ANQGSEA. The J segment lost 7 bases and the V segment lost 1 base, leaving 10 bases of the junction unmatched. The CDR3 runs to 16 residues. Here the CDR3 reads CSVEGRGQGARPGYTF. The CDR3 DNA reads TGCAGCGTTGAAGGGAGGGGACAGGGGGCGCGTCCTGGCTACACCTTC.